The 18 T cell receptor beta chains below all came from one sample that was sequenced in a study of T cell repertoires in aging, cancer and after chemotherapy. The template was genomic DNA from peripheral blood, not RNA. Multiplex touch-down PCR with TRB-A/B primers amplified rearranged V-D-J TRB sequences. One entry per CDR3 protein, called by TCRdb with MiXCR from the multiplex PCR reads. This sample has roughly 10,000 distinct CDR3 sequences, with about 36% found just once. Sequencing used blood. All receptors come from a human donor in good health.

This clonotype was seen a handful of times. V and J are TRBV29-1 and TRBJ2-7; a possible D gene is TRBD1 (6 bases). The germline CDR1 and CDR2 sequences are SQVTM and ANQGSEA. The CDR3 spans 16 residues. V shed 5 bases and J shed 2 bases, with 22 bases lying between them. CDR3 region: CSVMPRGRGQTYEQYF. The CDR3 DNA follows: TGCAGCGTTATGCCTAGGGGCAGGGGCCAAACCTACGAGCAGTACTTC.

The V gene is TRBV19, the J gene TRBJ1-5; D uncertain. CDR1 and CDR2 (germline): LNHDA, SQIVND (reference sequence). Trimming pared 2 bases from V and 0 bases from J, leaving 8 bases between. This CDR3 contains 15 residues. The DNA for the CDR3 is TGTGCCAGTAGTATAAAAACAGATAGCAATCAGCCCCAGCATTTT. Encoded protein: CASSIKTDSNQPQHF.

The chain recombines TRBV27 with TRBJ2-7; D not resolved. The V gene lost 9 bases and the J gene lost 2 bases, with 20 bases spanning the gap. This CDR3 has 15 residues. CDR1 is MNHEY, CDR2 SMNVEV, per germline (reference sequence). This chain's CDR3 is CASTTQRTFPYEQYF. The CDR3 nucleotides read TGTGCCAGTACAACTCAAAGGACCTTCCCCTACGAGCAGTACTTC.

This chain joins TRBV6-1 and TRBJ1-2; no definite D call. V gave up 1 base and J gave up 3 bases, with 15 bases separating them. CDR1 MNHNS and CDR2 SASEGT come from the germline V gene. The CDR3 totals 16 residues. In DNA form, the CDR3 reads TGTGCCAGCAGTGAAGGCTCGACGGGCAATGACTATGGCTACACCTTC. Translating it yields CASSEGSTGNDYGYTF.

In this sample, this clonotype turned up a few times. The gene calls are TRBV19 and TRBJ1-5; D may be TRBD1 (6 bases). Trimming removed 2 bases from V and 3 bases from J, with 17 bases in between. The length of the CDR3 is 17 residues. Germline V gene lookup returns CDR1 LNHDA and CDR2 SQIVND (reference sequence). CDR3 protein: CASSIPRGGAINQPQHF. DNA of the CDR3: TGTGCCAGTAGTATACCTCGAGGGGGGGCGATCAATCAGCCCCAGCATTTT.

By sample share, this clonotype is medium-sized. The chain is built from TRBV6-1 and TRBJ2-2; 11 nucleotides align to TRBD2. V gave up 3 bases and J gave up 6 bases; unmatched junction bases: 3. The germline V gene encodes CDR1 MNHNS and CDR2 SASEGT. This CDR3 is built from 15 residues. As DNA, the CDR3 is TGTGCCAGCAGTGATACTAGCGGGAGCTCCGGGGAGCTGTTTTTT. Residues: CASSDTSGSSGELFF.

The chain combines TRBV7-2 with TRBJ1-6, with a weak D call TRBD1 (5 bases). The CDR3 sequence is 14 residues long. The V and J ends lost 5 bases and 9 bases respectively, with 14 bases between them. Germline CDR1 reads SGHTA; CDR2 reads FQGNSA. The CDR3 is CASSQWGRGSPLHF. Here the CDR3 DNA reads TGTGCCAGCAGCCAATGGGGTAGGGGTTCACCCCTCCACTTT.

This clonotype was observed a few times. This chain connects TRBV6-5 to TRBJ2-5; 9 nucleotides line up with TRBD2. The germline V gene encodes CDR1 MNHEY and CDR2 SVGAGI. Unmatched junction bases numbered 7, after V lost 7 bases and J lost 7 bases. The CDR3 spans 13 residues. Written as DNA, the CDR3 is TGTGCCAGCACCTTGACTAGCGGTACGACCCAGTACTTC. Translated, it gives CASTLTSGTTQYF.

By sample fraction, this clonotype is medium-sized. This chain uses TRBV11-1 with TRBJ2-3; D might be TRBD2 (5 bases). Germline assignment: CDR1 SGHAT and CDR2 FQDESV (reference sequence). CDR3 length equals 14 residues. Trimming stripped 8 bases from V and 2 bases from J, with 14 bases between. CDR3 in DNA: TGTGCCAGCGGCGAGGCGGGTCTCACAGATACGCAGTATTTT. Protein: CASGEAGLTDTQYF.

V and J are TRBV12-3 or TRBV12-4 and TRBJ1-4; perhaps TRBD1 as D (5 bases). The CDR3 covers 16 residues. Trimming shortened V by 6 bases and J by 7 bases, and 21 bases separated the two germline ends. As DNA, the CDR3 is TGTGCCAGCAGCAGCAGCCCCCAGGGTATGGGTGAAAAACTGTTTTTT. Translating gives CASSSSPQGMGEKLFF.

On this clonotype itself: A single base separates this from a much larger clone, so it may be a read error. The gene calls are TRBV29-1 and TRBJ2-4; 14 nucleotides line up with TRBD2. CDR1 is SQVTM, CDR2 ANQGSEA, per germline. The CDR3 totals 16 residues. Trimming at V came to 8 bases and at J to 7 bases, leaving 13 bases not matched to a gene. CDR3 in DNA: TGCAGCATTTGGACTAGCGGGAGGAAGGAGTTGAACATTCAGTACTTC. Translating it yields CSIWTSGRKELNIQYF.

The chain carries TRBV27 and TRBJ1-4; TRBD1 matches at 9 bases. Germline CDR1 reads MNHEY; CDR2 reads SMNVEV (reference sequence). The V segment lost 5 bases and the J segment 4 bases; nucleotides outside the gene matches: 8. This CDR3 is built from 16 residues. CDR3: CASSPRPTGGNEKLFF. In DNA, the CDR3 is TGTGCCAGCAGTCCGAGGCCGACAGGGGGTAATGAAAAACTGTTTTTT.

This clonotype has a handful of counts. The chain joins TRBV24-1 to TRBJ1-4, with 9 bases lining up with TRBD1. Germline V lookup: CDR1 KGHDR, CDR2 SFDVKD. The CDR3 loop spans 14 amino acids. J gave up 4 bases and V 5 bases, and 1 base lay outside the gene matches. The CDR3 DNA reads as TGTGCCACCAGTGCGACAGGGGGTAATGAAAAACTGTTTTTT. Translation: CATSATGGNEKLFF.

In nucleotides, the CDR3 is TGTGCCAGTAGTGACAATCCGACCTACGAGCAGTACTTC. Translating gives CASSDNPTYEQYF. The chain uses TRBV19 and TRBJ2-7; D gene unclear. Between the trimmed V and J ends, which lost 5 bases and 2 bases, there was a span of 10 bases. Germline CDR1 LNHDA, CDR2 SQIVND (reference sequence). The CDR3 loop spans 13 amino acids.

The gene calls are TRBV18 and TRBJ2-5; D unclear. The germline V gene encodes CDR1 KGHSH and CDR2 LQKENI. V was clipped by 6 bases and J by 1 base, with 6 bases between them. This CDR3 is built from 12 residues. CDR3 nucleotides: TGTGCCAGCTCCGAAACCCAAGAGACCCAGTACTTC. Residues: CASSETQETQYF.

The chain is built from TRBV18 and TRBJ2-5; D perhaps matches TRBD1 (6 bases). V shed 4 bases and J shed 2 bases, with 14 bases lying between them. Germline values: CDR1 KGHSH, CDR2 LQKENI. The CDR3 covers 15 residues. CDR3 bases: TGTGCCAGCTCACACTATACAGGGTTACAAGAGACCCAGTACTTC. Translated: CASSHYTGLQETQYF.

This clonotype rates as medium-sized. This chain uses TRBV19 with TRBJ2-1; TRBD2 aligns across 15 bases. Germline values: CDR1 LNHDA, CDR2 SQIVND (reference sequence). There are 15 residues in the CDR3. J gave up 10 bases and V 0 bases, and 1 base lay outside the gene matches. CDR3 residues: CASSIDGLAGGEQFF. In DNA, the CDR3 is TGTGCCAGTAGTATAGATGGACTAGCGGGAGGGGAGCAGTTCTTC. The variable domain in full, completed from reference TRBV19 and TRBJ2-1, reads DGGITQSPKYLFRKEGQNVTLSCEQNLNHDAMYWYRQDPGQGLRLIYYSQIVNDFQKGDIAEGYSVSREKKESFPLTVTSAQKNPTAFYLCASSIDGLAGGEQFFGPGTRLTVL.

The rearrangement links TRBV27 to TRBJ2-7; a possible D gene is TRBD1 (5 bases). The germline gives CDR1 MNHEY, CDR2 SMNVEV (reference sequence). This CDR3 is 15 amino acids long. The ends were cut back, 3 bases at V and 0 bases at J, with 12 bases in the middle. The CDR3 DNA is TGTGCCAGCAGTTTGACGACAGAGAGCTCCTACGAGCAGTACTTC. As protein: CASSLTTESSYEQYF.